This T cell receptor beta chain emerged from a study of shared clonotypes between healthy human individuals. As concerns this clone: The antigen is not known.

Every donor, a Caucasian adult, lived in Nashville, Tennessee. Into CD45RA+ naive and CD45RA-negative memory subsets, the CD4+ cells were split. Clones were sequenced by immunoSEQ multiplex PCR, and TCRdb holds only the in-frame ones, with some missing. The data hold over 850,000 clones, with approximately 78% observed a single time. Study-wide findings and caveats: Sorted-subset samples were not fully sequenced, rarefaction indicated. Richness estimates generally favored naive over memory subsets.

Germline CDR1 is LGHNA and CDR2 is YNFKEQ. V lost 0 bases and J 1 base, leaving 7 bases between the germline ends. The CDR3 spans 15 residues. This receptor was taken from a man between 18 and 35 years old in good health. Some clones in this sample may be carry-over from other donors' samples. The V call is TRBV4-2, the J call TRBJ2-1; no firm D call. Sequencing was performed on memory CD4+ T cells from PBMCs. Subset reported: CD45RA-negative fraction. CDR3: CASSQEMRSYNEQFF. The CDR3 DNA sequence: TGTGCCAGCAGCCAAGAGATGCGTTCCTACAATGAGCAGTTCTTC.